This is a list of T cell receptor beta chains from one sample in a study of human T cells and chemical hapten exposure. MiXCR was run by TCRdb on the RACE reads, yielding one entry per CDR3 protein. The data show some 71,000 distinct CDR3 sequences, about 9.3% seen once. The sample was whole blood, taken in connection with sensitization to the hapten diphenylcyclopropenone (DPC). The receptors come from a woman in her forties or fifties with alopecia areata. Some clones in this sample may be carry-over from other donors' samples. Both conserved end residues are part of each CDR3. A D gene is named only where the DNA matches it firmly. Expanded clones get a size class; other rows say once, few or many, or leave the size out.

TRBV11-2	many	TRBJ2-7	NA	TGTGCCAGCAGCTTAGCGCCGGGAAGATCCTACGAGCAGTACTTC	CASSLAPGRSYEQYF
TRBV5-1	many	TRBJ2-6	NA	TGCGCCAGCAGCTTCTACAGGGCTGGGGCCAACGTCCTGACTTTC	CASSFYRAGANVLTF
TRBV6-1	few	TRBJ2-2	NA	TGTGCCAGCAACCCAATGGGTGGACGAACCGGGGAGCTGTTTTTT	CASNPMGGRTGELFF
TRBV11-2	many	TRBJ2-1	TRBD2	TGTGCCAGCGGGACTAGCGGGCCCGGGGAGCAGTTCTTC	CASGTSGPGEQFF
TRBV5-4	NA	TRBJ2-1	TRBD1	TGTGCCAGCAGCGGAAAACAGGGGAACAATGAGCAGTTCTTC	CASSGKQGNNEQFF
TRBV29-1	NA	TRBJ2-7	NA	TGCAGCGTTGATGCAGGGGGGGGCGAGCAGTACTTC	CSVDAGGGEQYF
TRBV4-2	many	TRBJ2-7	NA	TGTGCCAGCAGCCAGAACCACGAGCAGTACTTC	CASSQNHEQYF
TRBV7-6	many	TRBJ2-5	NA	TGTGCCAGCAGCTTAGGGCTTCGGCCGGCAGGGGAGGAGACCCAGTACTTC	CASSLGLRPAGEETQYF
TRBV4-1	many	TRBJ2-2	NA	TGCGCCAGCAGCCCCCGACCCGGGGGCACCGGGGAGCTGTTTTTT	CASSPRPGGTGELFF
TRBV7-7	many	TRBJ2-2	NA	TGTGCCAGCAGCTTAGAGTTGAACACCGGGGAGCTGTTTTTT	CASSLELNTGELFF
TRBV28	few	TRBJ1-6	TRBD1	TGTGCCAGCAGTCCAGGACAGGGGGCCGTTTCACCCCTCCACTTT	CASSPGQGAVSPLHF